This TCR beta chain is from a study of T cell clones after liver transplantation. Background on the study: In this trial, immunosuppression withdrawal was attempted within 2 years of liver transplant. Notes on the study in general: In two subjects, few donor cells limited the measurable donor-reactive repertoire. Migration into the graft, not deletion, may explain lost graft donor-reactive T cells.

Comments on this clone: What it recognizes is unknown.

Sorting of unstimulated PBMCs yielded separate CD3+CD4+ and CD3+CD8+ fractions. Profiling relied on immunoSEQ multiplex PCR, and the TCRdb table lists in-frame clones only, not all of them. The sample carries roughly 40,000 clones, approximately 86% recorded once. The material was CD4+ T cells from blood, obtained 24 months after liver transplant. This TCR was sampled from a human patient who received a liver transplant. Some T cells may be supplied by the graft donor.

The CDR3 here is CASSPSGRNTDTQYF. Here the CDR3 DNA reads TGTGCCAGCAGCCCATCGGGGAGGAACACAGATACGCAGTATTTT. The rearrangement joins TRBV7-9 to TRBJ2-3; tentative D call: TRBD2 (6 bases). The CDR3 is 15 residues long. Per germline, CDR1 SEHNR and CDR2 FQNEAQ (reference sequence). Trimming pared 5 bases from V and 2 bases from J, leaving 14 bases between.